This T cell receptor beta chain was retrieved from a study of blood T cell repertoires in COVID-19. Study background: Acute-phase and convalescent COVID-19 samples originated in the United States, Italy and Spain. T cells, B-cell-depleted T cells, or PBMCs supplied cDNA or gDNA.

This CDR3 is built from 14 residues. Germline lookup yields CDR1 SQVTM and CDR2 ANQGSEA. Germline trimming cut 5 bases from V and 9 bases from J; bases unmatched to any gene: 13. In the authors' workflow: Amplifying reference gene primers gave estimates of nucleated cell counts. Sequencing was performed with immunoSEQ multiplex PCR; in TCRdb, only in-frame clones are kept and a portion is missing. The D gene and trimming were derived from the DNA, and the V and J assignments and clone size from that table. The sample records approximately 68,000 clones, about 88% being singletons. The material sequenced was peripheral blood. This sequence originates from a man aged 70-80 years with active or convalescent COVID-19. The gene calls are TRBV29-1 and TRBJ2-1, with 7 bases aligning to TRBD1. The CDR3 DNA is TGCAGCGTTAAGCGAGACAGGGCTTCTGGTGAGCAGTTCTTC. Encoded protein: CSVKRDRASGEQFF.